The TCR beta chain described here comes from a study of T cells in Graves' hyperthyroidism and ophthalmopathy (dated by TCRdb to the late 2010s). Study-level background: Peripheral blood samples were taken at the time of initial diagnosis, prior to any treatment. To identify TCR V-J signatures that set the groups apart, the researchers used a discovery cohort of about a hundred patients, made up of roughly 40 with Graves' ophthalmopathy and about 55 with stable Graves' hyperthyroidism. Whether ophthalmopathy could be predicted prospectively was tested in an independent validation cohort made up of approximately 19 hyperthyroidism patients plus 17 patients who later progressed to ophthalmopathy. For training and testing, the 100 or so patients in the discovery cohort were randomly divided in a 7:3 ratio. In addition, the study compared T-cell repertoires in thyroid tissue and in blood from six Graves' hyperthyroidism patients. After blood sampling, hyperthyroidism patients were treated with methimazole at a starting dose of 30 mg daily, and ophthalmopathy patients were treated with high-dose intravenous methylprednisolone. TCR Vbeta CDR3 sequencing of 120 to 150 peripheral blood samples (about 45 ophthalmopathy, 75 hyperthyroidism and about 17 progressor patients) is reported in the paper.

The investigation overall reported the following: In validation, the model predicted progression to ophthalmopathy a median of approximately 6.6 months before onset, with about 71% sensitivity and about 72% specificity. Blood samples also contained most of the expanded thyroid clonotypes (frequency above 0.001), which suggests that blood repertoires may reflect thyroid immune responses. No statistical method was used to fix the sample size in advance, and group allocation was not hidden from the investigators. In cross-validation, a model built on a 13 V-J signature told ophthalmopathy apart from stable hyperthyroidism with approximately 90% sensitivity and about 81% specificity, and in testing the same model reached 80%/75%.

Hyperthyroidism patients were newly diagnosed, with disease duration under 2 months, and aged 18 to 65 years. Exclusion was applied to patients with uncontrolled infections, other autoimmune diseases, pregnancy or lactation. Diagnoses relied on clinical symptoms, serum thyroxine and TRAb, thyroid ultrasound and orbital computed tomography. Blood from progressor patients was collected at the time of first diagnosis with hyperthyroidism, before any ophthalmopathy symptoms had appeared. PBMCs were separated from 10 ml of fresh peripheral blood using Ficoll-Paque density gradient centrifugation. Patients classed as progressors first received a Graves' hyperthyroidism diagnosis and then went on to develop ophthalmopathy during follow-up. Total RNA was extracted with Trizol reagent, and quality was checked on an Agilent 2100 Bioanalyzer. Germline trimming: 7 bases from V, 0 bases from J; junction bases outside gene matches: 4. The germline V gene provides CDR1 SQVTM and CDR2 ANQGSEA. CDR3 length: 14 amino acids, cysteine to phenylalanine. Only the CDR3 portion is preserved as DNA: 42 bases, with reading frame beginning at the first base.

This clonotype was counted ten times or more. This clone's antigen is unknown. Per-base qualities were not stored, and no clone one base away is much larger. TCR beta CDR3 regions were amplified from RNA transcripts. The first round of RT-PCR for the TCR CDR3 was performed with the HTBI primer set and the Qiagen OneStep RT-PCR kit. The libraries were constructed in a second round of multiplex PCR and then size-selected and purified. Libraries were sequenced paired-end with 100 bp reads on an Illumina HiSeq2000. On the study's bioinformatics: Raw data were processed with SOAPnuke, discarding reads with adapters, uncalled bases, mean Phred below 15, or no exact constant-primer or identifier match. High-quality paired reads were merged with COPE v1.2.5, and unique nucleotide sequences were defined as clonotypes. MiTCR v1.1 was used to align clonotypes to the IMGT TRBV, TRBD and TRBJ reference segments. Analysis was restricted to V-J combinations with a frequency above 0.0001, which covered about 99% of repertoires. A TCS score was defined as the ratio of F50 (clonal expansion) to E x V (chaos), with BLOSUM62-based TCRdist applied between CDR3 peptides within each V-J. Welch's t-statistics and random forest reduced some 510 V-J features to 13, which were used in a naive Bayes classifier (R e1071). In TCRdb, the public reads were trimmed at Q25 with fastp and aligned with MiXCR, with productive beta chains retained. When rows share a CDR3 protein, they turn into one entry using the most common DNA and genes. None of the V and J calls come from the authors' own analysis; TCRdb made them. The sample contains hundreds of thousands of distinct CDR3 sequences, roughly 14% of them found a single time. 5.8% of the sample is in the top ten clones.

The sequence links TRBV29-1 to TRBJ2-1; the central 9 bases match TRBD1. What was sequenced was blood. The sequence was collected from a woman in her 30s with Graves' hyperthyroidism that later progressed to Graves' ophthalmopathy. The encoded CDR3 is CSAGQGISYNEQFF. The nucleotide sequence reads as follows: TGCAGCGCAGGACAGGGGATCTCCTACAATGAGCAGTTCTTC.